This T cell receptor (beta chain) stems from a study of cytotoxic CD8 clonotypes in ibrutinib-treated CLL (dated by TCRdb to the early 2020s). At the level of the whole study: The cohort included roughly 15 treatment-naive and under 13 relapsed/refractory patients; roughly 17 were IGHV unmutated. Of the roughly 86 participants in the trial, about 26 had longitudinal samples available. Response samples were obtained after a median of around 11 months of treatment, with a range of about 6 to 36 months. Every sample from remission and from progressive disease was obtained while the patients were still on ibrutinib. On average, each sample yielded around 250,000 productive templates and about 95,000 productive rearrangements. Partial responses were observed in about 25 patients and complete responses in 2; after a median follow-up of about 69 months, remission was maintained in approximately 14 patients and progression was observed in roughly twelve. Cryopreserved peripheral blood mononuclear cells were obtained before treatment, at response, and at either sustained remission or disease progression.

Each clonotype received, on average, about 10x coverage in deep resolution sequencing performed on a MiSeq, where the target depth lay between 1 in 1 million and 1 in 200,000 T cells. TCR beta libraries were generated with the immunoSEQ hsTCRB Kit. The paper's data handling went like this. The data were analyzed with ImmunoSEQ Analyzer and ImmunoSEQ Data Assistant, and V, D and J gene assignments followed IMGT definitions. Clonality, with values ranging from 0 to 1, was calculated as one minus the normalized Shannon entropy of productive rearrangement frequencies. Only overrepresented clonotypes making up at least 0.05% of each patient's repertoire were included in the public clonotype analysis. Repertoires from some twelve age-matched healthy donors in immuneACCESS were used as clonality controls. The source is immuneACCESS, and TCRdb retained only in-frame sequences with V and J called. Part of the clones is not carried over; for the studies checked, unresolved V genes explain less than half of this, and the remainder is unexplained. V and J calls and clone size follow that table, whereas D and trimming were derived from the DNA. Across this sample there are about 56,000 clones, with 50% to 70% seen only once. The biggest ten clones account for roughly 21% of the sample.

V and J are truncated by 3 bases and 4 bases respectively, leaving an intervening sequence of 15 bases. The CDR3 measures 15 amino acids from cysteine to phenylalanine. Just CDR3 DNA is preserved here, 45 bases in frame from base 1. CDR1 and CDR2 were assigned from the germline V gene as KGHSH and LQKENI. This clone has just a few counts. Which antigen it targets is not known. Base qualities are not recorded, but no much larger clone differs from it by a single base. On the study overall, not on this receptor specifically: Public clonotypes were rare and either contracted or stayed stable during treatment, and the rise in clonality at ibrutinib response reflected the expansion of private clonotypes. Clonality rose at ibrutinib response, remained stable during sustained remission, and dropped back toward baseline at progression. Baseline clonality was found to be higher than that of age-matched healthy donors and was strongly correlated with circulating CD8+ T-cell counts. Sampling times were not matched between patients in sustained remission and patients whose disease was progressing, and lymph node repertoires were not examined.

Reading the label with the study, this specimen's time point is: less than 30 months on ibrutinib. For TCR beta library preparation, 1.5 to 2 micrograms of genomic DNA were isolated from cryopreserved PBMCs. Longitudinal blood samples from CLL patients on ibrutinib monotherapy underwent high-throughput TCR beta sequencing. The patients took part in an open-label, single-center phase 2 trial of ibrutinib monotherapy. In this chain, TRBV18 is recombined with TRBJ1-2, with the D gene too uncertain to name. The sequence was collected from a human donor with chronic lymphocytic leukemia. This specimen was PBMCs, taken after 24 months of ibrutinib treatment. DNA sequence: TGTGCCAGCTCACCGGAGACCCGCCTTTCCTATGGCTACACCTTC. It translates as CASSPETRLSYGYTF.